This T cell receptor (beta chain) was obtained from a study of cytomegalovirus exposure and HLA in healthy donors. The CDR3 has 17 residues. Germline V CDR1 and CDR2: MNHEY, SMNVEV (reference sequence). V lost 5 bases and J lost 0, with 17 bases in between. In its sample, this clone was seen a few times. Its specificity is not known. The primer mix had 60 Vbeta and 13 Jbeta primers. Only in-frame clones appear in the TCRdb table, and some are missing; sequencing was by immunoSEQ multiplex PCR. The top ten hold more than 0.45% of the sample, which has 150,000 to 200,000 clones, over 70% seen once. Whole-study results and caveats: Three chains tied to CMV proved CMV antigen-specific in vitro. Serostatus for CMV was the only available immune exposure information.

This chain links TRBV27 with TRBJ2-1; D perhaps matches TRBD1 (6 bases). The sequenced material came from PBMCs. The TCR was taken from a woman aged 45-59 years in good health and CMV-seronegative. The DNA for the CDR3 is TGTGCCAGCAGTCAGGGGTGGGGCTCGAGCTCCTACAATGAGCAGTTCTTC. Encoded protein: CASSQGWGSSSYNEQFF.